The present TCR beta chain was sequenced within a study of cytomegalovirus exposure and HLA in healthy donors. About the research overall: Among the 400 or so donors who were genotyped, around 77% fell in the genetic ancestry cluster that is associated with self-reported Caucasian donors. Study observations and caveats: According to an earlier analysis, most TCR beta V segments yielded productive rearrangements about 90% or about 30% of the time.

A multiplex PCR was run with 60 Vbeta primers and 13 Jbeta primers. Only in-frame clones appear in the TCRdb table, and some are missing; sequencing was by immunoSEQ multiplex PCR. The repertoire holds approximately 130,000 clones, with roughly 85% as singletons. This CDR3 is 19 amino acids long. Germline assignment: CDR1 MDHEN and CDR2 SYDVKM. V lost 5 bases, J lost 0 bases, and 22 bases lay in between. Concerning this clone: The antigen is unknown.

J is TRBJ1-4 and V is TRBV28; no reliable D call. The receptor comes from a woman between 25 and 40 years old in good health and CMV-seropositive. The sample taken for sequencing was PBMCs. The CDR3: CASSPGLTLRTATNEKLFF. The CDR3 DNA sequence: TGTGCCAGCAGTCCCGGACTAACTCTCAGGACCGCAACTAATGAAAAACTGTTTTTT.